This is a list of T cell receptor beta chains from one sample in a study of response to subunit inactivated influenza vaccine. In TCRdb, the RT-PCR reads were re-called with MiXCR into one record per CDR3 protein. This sample carries around 580,000 distinct CDR3 sequences, around 15% of them seen once, and the ten largest clones take roughly 11%. The sample was PBMCs from blood, taken 11 to 12 days after vaccination. These TCRs come from a man aged 50 to 59 who received an inactivated influenza vaccine. The CDR3 runs from the conserved cysteine through the conserved F or W. A D gene is named only where the DNA matches it firmly. Part of the rows lack a size; the others show once, few, many or a class for expanded clones.

j_call cdr3_length clone_size v_call d_call cdr3_aa cdr3_nt
TRBJ2-7 12 . TRBV28 . CASSHGSYEQYF TGTGCCAGCAGCCACGGCAGCTACGAGCAGTACTTC
TRBJ2-1 13 . TRBV7-2 TRBD2 CASGTSGSGEQFF TGTGCCAGTGGGACTAGCGGGAGCGGTGAGCAGTTCTTC
TRBJ1-2 13 . TRBV20-1 TRBD1 CSARGTGGSGYTF TGCAGTGCCCGAGGGACAGGGGGATCCGGCTACACCTTC
TRBJ2-3 14 . TRBV12-3/TRBV12-4 TRBD1 CASSMDRGVDTQYF TGTGCCAGCAGCATGGACAGGGGGGTGGATACGCAGTATTTT
TRBJ2-1 15 . TRBV10-3 . CAIRVGAGDYNEQFF TGTGCCATCAGGGTTGGGGCAGGGGATTACAATGAGCAGTTCTTC
TRBJ2-1 11 few TRBV20-1 . CSAWTANEQFF TGCAGTGCCTGGACCGCGAATGAGCAGTTCTTC
TRBJ2-7 13 . TRBV12-3/TRBV12-4 . CASSLLTGPEQYF TGTGCCAGCAGTTTATTAACAGGCCCAGAGCAGTACTTC
TRBJ2-1 14 . TRBV6-2/TRBV6-3 . CASSRNGPYNEQFF TGTGCCAGCAGCAGAAATGGACCCTACAATGAGCAGTTCTTC
TRBJ2-7 14 few TRBV25-1 TRBD1 CASSKTGDPYEQYF TGTGCCAGCAGTAAGACAGGGGACCCCTACGAGCAGTACTTC
TRBJ2-7 13 . TRBV20-1 . CSARLASSYEQYF TGCAGTGCTAGACTGGCCAGCTCCTACGAGCAGTACTTC
TRBJ2-7 13 . TRBV7-9 . CASSRASANEQYF TGTGCCAGCAGCCGGGCTAGCGCCAACGAGCAGTACTTC
TRBJ2-3 12 . TRBV2 . CTSVVSTDTQYF TGTACCAGCGTGGTTTCCACAGATACGCAGTATTTT